What follows are 8 T cell receptor beta chains derived from one specimen sequenced in a study of OX40 agonist ivuxolimab in advanced cancers. Here immunoSEQ multiplex PCR was the method, and the copy in TCRdb shows in-frame clones only, minus some. The profile shows 72,000 or so clones, roughly 90% of them singletons. Sample: CD4+ or CD8+ T cells sorted from blood, taken in a trial of the OX40 agonist ivuxolimab. These receptors were collected from an adult with an advanced solid tumor such as melanoma, head and neck, liver or kidney cancer.

This clone appeared a few times. The J gene is TRBJ1-2, the V gene TRBV19; D gene ambiguous. The V and J ends lost 5 bases and 7 bases respectively, with 8 bases between them. Germline loops: CDR1 LNHDA, CDR2 SQIVND (reference sequence). This CDR3 contains 11 residues. The chain's CDR3 is CASSEASGYTF. The CDR3 DNA sequence: TGTGCCAGTAGTGAAGCGTCTGGCTACACCTTC.

The V call is TRBV6-1, the J call TRBJ1-3, with D possibly matching TRBD1 (6 bases). Trimming left V 5 bases short and J 0 bases short, with 11 bases between. Germline CDR1 reads MNHNS; CDR2 reads SASEGT. The CDR3 has 15 residues. The CDR3 nucleotides are TGTGCCAGCAGTCATACAGGGTTCTCTGGAAACACCATATATTTT. Translation gives CASSHTGFSGNTIYF.

The V gene is TRBV9, the J gene TRBJ1-2, with D possibly TRBD1 on 6 matching bases. Germline-derived CDR1 and CDR2 are SGDLS and YYNGEE. V lost 4 bases to trimming and J lost 1 base, with 8 bases between them. The CDR3 covers 13 residues. In DNA, the CDR3 is TGTGCCAGCAGCTCACAGGGTAACTATGGCTACACCTTC. Residues: CASSSQGNYGYTF.

The chain recombines TRBV27 with TRBJ2-1, with D possibly being TRBD2 (5 bases). CDR3 size: 14 residues. Germline lookup yields CDR1 MNHEY and CDR2 SMNVEV (reference sequence). Trimming stripped 2 bases from V and 1 base from J, with 6 bases between. In DNA form, the CDR3 reads TGTGCCAGCAGTTTAAGAGGGTCCTACAATGAGCAGTTCTTC. Protein sequence: CASSLRGSYNEQFF.

The chain has TRBV6-1 and TRBJ2-7, with D perhaps matching TRBD1 (6 bases). Per germline, CDR1 MNHNS and CDR2 SASEGT. This CDR3 is built from 16 residues. V dropped 4 bases and J dropped 3 bases, with 19 bases sitting between them. CDR3 in amino acids: CASSGQTGGYVYEQYF. DNA for the CDR3: TGTGCCAGCAGTGGGCAGACAGGAGGATATGTCTACGAGCAGTACTTC.

The rearrangement links TRBV15 to TRBJ1-6; D is ambiguous. Germline V gene lookup returns CDR1 LNHNV and CDR2 YYDKDF (reference sequence). Trimming took 5 bases from V and 7 from J, leaving 18 bases between them. The CDR3 length is 16 residues. This chain's CDR3 is CATSPDRGPGNSPLHF. The CDR3 bases are TGTGCCACCAGCCCTGATCGGGGTCCTGGGAATTCACCCCTCCACTTT.

The chain recombines TRBV14 with TRBJ2-2; D is uncertain. CDR1 is SGHDN and CDR2 is FVKESK in the germline V gene. The CDR3 spans 14 residues. V was shortened by 0 bases and J by 4 bases, with 6 bases between the two germline ends. The CDR3 here is CASSQDIRTGELFF. The CDR3 DNA reads as TGTGCCAGCAGCCAAGATATCCGCACCGGGGAGCTGTTTTTT.

This clone was observed a few times. Additional DNA sequences in this sample encode the identical CDR3. The chain couples TRBV29-1 to TRBJ2-7; TRBD1 aligns across 9 bases. The CDR3 is 13 amino acids. V dropped 7 bases and J dropped 5; count of bases not matched to a gene: 9. Germline CDR1 is SQVTM and CDR2 is ANQGSEA. This chain's CDR3 is CSGGTGTGNEQYF. For the CDR3, the DNA is TGCAGCGGCGGGACAGGGACTGGAAACGAGCAGTACTTC.